This is a list of T cell receptor beta chains from one sample in a study of CD8 T cells in ankylosing spondylitis. TCRdb re-derived calls from the 5' RACE reads in MiXCR, one entry per CDR3 protein. Here the sample spans about 340,000 distinct CDR3 sequences, roughly 14% being singletons. Specimen: blood, either unsorted or a sorted T cell fraction (not recorded which). The receptors were gathered from a male donor with ankylosing spondylitis or in good health (not recorded which). Both conserved end residues are part of each CDR3. A D gene is named only where the DNA matches it firmly. Expanded clones get a size class; other rows say once, few or many, or leave the size out.

CDR3 DNA: TGCGCCAGCAGTCCCAGGGAAGCCTTCTATGGCTACACCTTC
CDR3 protein: CASSPREAFYGYTF
J gene: TRBJ1-2
clone size: few
V gene: TRBV10-2
D gene: .

CDR3 DNA: TGTGCCAGCAGTGATCAGGGCCGGGGGCGAGTCAACACCGGGGAGCTGTTTTTT
CDR3 protein: CASSDQGRGRVNTGELFF
J gene: TRBJ2-2
clone size: .
V gene: TRBV25-1
D gene: .

CDR3 DNA: TGTGCCAGCTCACCCGGGACAGGGGGTCTTTCCGACGAGCAGTACTTC
CDR3 protein: CASSPGTGGLSDEQYF
J gene: TRBJ2-7
clone size: .
V gene: TRBV18
D gene: TRBD1

CDR3 DNA: TGTGCCAGCAGCTTCCAGGACGAGCAGTACTTC
CDR3 protein: CASSFQDEQYF
J gene: TRBJ2-7
clone size: .
V gene: TRBV7-9
D gene: .

CDR3 DNA: TGCAGTGCTAGAGGGGGACTAGCGGGGCCCAGCTCCTACAATGAGCAGTTCTTC
CDR3 protein: CSARGGLAGPSSYNEQFF
J gene: TRBJ2-1
clone size: .
V gene: TRBV20-1
D gene: TRBD2

CDR3 DNA: TGCGCCAGCAGCGCGAACGAGGAAGGCTACACCTTC
CDR3 protein: CASSANEEGYTF
J gene: TRBJ1-2
clone size: .
V gene: TRBV5-1
D gene: .

CDR3 DNA: TGTGCCAGCAGTCGAGGACAGGTCTCCGAGCAGTACTTC
CDR3 protein: CASSRGQVSEQYF
J gene: TRBJ2-7
clone size: .
V gene: TRBV12-3/TRBV12-4
D gene: TRBD1

CDR3 DNA: TGTGCCAGCAGCGGAAGACTCATGGACTTC
CDR3 protein: CASSGRLMDF
J gene: TRBJ2-7
clone size: few
V gene: TRBV11-2
D gene: .

CDR3 DNA: TGCAGTGCTAGTAAGGGTCAAAACTACGAGCAGTACTTC
CDR3 protein: CSASKGQNYEQYF
J gene: TRBJ2-7
clone size: .
V gene: TRBV20-1
D gene: .

CDR3 DNA: TGTGCCAGCAGCCGGGGACTAGCGGGGGGCACAGATACGCAGTATTTT
CDR3 protein: CASSRGLAGGTDTQYF
J gene: TRBJ2-3
clone size: .
V gene: TRBV3-1
D gene: TRBD2

CDR3 DNA: TGTGCCAGCAGTCATTCGGGACAGGGGGCTAGCTACACCTTC
CDR3 protein: CASSHSGQGASYTF
J gene: TRBJ1-2
clone size: many
V gene: TRBV12-3/TRBV12-4
D gene: TRBD1

CDR3 DNA: TGTGCCAGCAGTTACTCATCTGGCAGCGGCCAAAACATTCAGTACTTC
CDR3 protein: CASSYSSGSGQNIQYF
J gene: TRBJ2-4
clone size: .
V gene: TRBV6-5
D gene: .

CDR3 DNA: TGCGCCAGCAGCCGCAGGACTAGCGGGACCTACACCGGGGAGCTGTTTTTT
CDR3 protein: CASSRRTSGTYTGELFF
J gene: TRBJ2-2
clone size: few
V gene: TRBV5-1
D gene: TRBD2

CDR3 DNA: TGTGCCAGCAGCCGGGCAGGGCAGGGAGAAGAGACCCAGTACTTC
CDR3 protein: CASSRAGQGEETQYF
J gene: TRBJ2-5
clone size: few
V gene: TRBV5-4
D gene: .

CDR3 DNA: TGTGCCATCAGTGAAGTGTTTGGGACCTCTTCCTACGAGCAGTACTTC
CDR3 protein: CAISEVFGTSSYEQYF
J gene: TRBJ2-7
clone size: few
V gene: TRBV10-3
D gene: .

CDR3 DNA: TGTGCCAGCAGCCCTGGCTTTGGGCGCCGGGGCACCGGGGAGCTGTTTTTT
CDR3 protein: CASSPGFGRRGTGELFF
J gene: TRBJ2-2
clone size: .
V gene: TRBV28
D gene: .

CDR3 DNA: TGTGCCAGCAGTAAGACAGGGGGGGCCACTGAAGCTTTCTTT
CDR3 protein: CASSKTGGATEAFF
J gene: TRBJ1-1
clone size: .
V gene: TRBV12-3/TRBV12-4
D gene: TRBD1

CDR3 DNA: TGTGCCAGCAGCTTAGCACAAGTAAGGGAGCAGTACTTC
CDR3 protein: CASSLAQVREQYF
J gene: TRBJ2-7
clone size: .
V gene: TRBV7-2
D gene: .

CDR3 DNA: TGTGCCAGCAGTTTGGATAGGACAGGGGGTAAAGATACAACTAATGAAAAACTGTTTTTT
CDR3 protein: CASSLDRTGGKDTTNEKLFF
J gene: TRBJ1-4
clone size: .
V gene: TRBV27
D gene: TRBD1

CDR3 DNA: TGTGCCGTCCGTTCCAGGGGCACAGATACGCAGTATTTT
CDR3 protein: CAVRSRGTDTQYF
J gene: TRBJ2-3
clone size: few
V gene: TRBV19
D gene: .

CDR3 DNA: TGTGCCTGCTGTTTAGCTGCCGTGTGGACGGCGAACACCGGGGAGCTGTTTTTT
CDR3 protein: CACCLAAVWTANTGELFF
J gene: TRBJ2-2
clone size: .
V gene: TRBV2
D gene: .

CDR3 DNA: TGTGCCAGCAGCTCTTACGGCTACGAGCAGTACTTC
CDR3 protein: CASSSYGYEQYF
J gene: TRBJ2-7
clone size: .
V gene: TRBV7-2
D gene: .

CDR3 DNA: TGTGCCAGCAGCTTAGGCGGTATCGGCGAGGGGACCCAGTACTTC
CDR3 protein: CASSLGGIGEGTQYF
J gene: TRBJ2-5
clone size: few
V gene: TRBV7-2
D gene: .

CDR3 DNA: TGCGCCAGCAGCCGCCTTTACAGGGGGGACACTGAAGCTTTCTTT
CDR3 protein: CASSRLYRGDTEAFF
J gene: TRBJ1-1
clone size: many
V gene: TRBV5-1
D gene: TRBD1

CDR3 DNA: TGTGCCAGCAGCGAAGGGGGGAGAGGAGGAACCTTC
CDR3 protein: CASSEGGRGGTF
J gene: TRBJ1-2
clone size: few
V gene: TRBV9
D gene: .

CDR3 DNA: TGTGCCACCAGTGATTCGAGACTACAGAGCAATGAGCAGTTCTTC
CDR3 protein: CATSDSRLQSNEQFF
J gene: TRBJ2-1
clone size: .
V gene: TRBV24-1
D gene: .

CDR3 DNA: TGTGCCAGCAGGGTCGGACAGGGGACGAACACTGAAGCTTTCTTT
CDR3 protein: CASRVGQGTNTEAFF
J gene: TRBJ1-1
clone size: few
V gene: TRBV7-9
D gene: TRBD1

CDR3 DNA: TGTGCCAGCAGCTTAGACCCCGCACAGTCCTACGAGCAGTACTTC
CDR3 protein: CASSLDPAQSYEQYF
J gene: TRBJ2-7
clone size: many
V gene: TRBV11-2
D gene: .

CDR3 DNA: TGCGCCAGCAGCCAACTCAGGGTCGACCTCCCCGGGGCTTTCTTT
CDR3 protein: CASSQLRVDLPGAFF
J gene: TRBJ1-1
clone size: .
V gene: TRBV5-1
D gene: .

CDR3 DNA: TGCAGTGCTAGCGCGGGACAAATAGTATCACCCCTCCACTTT
CDR3 protein: CSASAGQIVSPLHF
J gene: TRBJ1-6
clone size: .
V gene: TRBV20-1
D gene: .

CDR3 DNA: TGCGCCAGCAGCCAATTGACAGGGGGAAACGAGCAGTACTTC
CDR3 protein: CASSQLTGGNEQYF
J gene: TRBJ2-7
clone size: .
V gene: TRBV4-1
D gene: TRBD1

CDR3 DNA: TGTGCCAGCAGCCCCGTTTTAGGCATGAACACTGAAGCTTTCTTT
CDR3 protein: CASSPVLGMNTEAFF
J gene: TRBJ1-1
clone size: .
V gene: TRBV6-1
D gene: .

CDR3 DNA: TGCGCCAGCAGCTTGGAGGGGGCGGGAGGGCTGTTCTTC
CDR3 protein: CASSLEGAGGLFF
J gene: TRBJ2-1
clone size: .
V gene: TRBV5-1
D gene: TRBD2

CDR3 DNA: TGTGCCAGCAGGGGGACAGGGCACTACACCTTC
CDR3 protein: CASRGTGHYTF
J gene: TRBJ1-2
clone size: .
V gene: TRBV12-3/TRBV12-4
D gene: TRBD1

CDR3 DNA: TGTGCCAGCAGCCCTTCACTCCCGGATACGCAGTATTTT
CDR3 protein: CASSPSLPDTQYF
J gene: TRBJ2-3
clone size: .
V gene: TRBV9
D gene: .

CDR3 DNA: TGTGCCAGCAGCTTCGGATCGCTAATGGCACCCCTCCACTTT
CDR3 protein: CASSFGSLMAPLHF
J gene: TRBJ1-6
clone size: few
V gene: TRBV5-6
D gene: .

CDR3 DNA: TGTGCCAGCAGCCAGGGGAAAGCCGGCTACACCTTC
CDR3 protein: CASSQGKAGYTF
J gene: TRBJ1-2
clone size: .
V gene: TRBV3-1
D gene: .

CDR3 DNA: TGCGCCAGCAGCTCCTCTGCAGGCTCGTCTGATAATTCACCCCTCCACTTT
CDR3 protein: CASSSSAGSSDNSPLHF
J gene: TRBJ1-6
clone size: few
V gene: TRBV5-1
D gene: .

CDR3 DNA: TGCGCCAGCAGCTTTGGGACAGAGATCTACGAGCAGTACTTC
CDR3 protein: CASSFGTEIYEQYF
J gene: TRBJ2-7
clone size: .
V gene: TRBV5-1
D gene: TRBD1

CDR3 DNA: TGTGCCAGCAGGACAGGGTTTTTGGAGACCCAGTACTTC
CDR3 protein: CASRTGFLETQYF
J gene: TRBJ2-5
clone size: few
V gene: TRBV25-1
D gene: TRBD1

CDR3 DNA: TGCAGTGCTCTGACAGGGCTAGAGACCCAGTACTTC
CDR3 protein: CSALTGLETQYF
J gene: TRBJ2-5
clone size: .
V gene: TRBV20-1
D gene: TRBD1

CDR3 DNA: TGCGCCAGCAGCCCAGGACAGGCGTTGAGCTCCTACGAGCAGTACTTC
CDR3 protein: CASSPGQALSSYEQYF
J gene: TRBJ2-7
clone size: few
V gene: TRBV5-1
D gene: TRBD1

CDR3 DNA: TGTGCAGGGGGAGGTAGTGGAGAGACCCAGTACTTC
CDR3 protein: CAGGGSGETQYF
J gene: TRBJ2-5
clone size: few
V gene: TRBV7-8
D gene: .

CDR3 DNA: TGCGCCAGCAGCCAAGATCTGGTTCGAGGGGGGGAGCAGTACTTC
CDR3 protein: CASSQDLVRGGEQYF
J gene: TRBJ2-7
clone size: few
V gene: TRBV4-1
D gene: .

CDR3 DNA: TGCGCCAGCAGTACTAGCGGCGGGGAGACCCAGTACTTC
CDR3 protein: CASSTSGGETQYF
J gene: TRBJ2-5
clone size: many
V gene: TRBV5-1
D gene: TRBD2

CDR3 DNA: TGCGCCAGCGGTGAACGGGCGAACACTGAAGCTTTCTTT
CDR3 protein: CASGERANTEAFF
J gene: TRBJ1-1
clone size: few
V gene: TRBV5-1
D gene: .

CDR3 DNA: TGCAGTGCTAGAGAGGGCAGGTTGGGGGACTATGGCTACACCTTC
CDR3 protein: CSAREGRLGDYGYTF
J gene: TRBJ1-2
clone size: few
V gene: TRBV20-1
D gene: .

CDR3 DNA: TGTGCCAGCAGTCGGAAAGGGAGCACCTCCTACAATGAGCAGTTCTTC
CDR3 protein: CASSRKGSTSYNEQFF
J gene: TRBJ2-1
clone size: many
V gene: TRBV27
D gene: .

CDR3 DNA: TGTGCCAGCAGCCGACAGTGGGGAACAACTGAAGCTTTCTTT
CDR3 protein: CASSRQWGTTEAFF
J gene: TRBJ1-1
clone size: few
V gene: TRBV2
D gene: .

CDR3 DNA: TGTGCCAGCAGCTCAAGACAGGGTTCCTACAATGAGCAGTTCTTC
CDR3 protein: CASSSRQGSYNEQFF
J gene: TRBJ2-1
clone size: .
V gene: TRBV5-4
D gene: TRBD1

CDR3 DNA: TGTGCCAGCAGCCGGGACTCCTTTTCTAGTGAGCAGTTCTTC
CDR3 protein: CASSRDSFSSEQFF
J gene: TRBJ2-1
clone size: few
V gene: TRBV5-5
D gene: .

CDR3 DNA: TGTGCCAGCAGCCCGCGGGGACAGGGGGCCGACGAGCAGTACTTC
CDR3 protein: CASSPRGQGADEQYF
J gene: TRBJ2-7
clone size: .
V gene: TRBV7-9
D gene: TRBD1

CDR3 DNA: TGTGCCAGCAGTGATTGGGGCTCACTGGGGAGCATTCAGTACTTC
CDR3 protein: CASSDWGSLGSIQYF
J gene: TRBJ2-4
clone size: .
V gene: TRBV2
D gene: .

CDR3 DNA: TGTGCCAGCAGCTTGAAGGGAGCTCCCTATAATTCACCCCTCCACTTT
CDR3 protein: CASSLKGAPYNSPLHF
J gene: TRBJ1-6
clone size: .
V gene: TRBV5-6
D gene: .

CDR3 DNA: TGTGCCAGCTCGCCTGGCGGCAGGGTTATCACTGAAGCTTTCTTT
CDR3 protein: CASSPGGRVITEAFF
J gene: TRBJ1-1
clone size: .
V gene: TRBV18
D gene: .

CDR3 DNA: TGTGCCAGCAGCCAAGAGAGATACAGGACTGAAGCTTTCTTT
CDR3 protein: CASSQERYRTEAFF
J gene: TRBJ1-1
clone size: few
V gene: TRBV4-2
D gene: .

CDR3 DNA: TGTGCCAGCAGCCAATATTCCCTCCGGCCCGGGGAGCTGTTTTTT
CDR3 protein: CASSQYSLRPGELFF
J gene: TRBJ2-2
clone size: .
V gene: TRBV3-1
D gene: .

CDR3 DNA: TGTGCCTGCCCCGGGGACAGGGGACAAGAGACCCAGTACTTC
CDR3 protein: CACPGDRGQETQYF
J gene: TRBJ2-5
clone size: .
V gene: TRBV19
D gene: TRBD1

CDR3 DNA: TGCGCCAGCAATCAAGGGACAGTGGAGACCCAGTACTTC
CDR3 protein: CASNQGTVETQYF
J gene: TRBJ2-5
clone size: .
V gene: TRBV5-1
D gene: TRBD1